This TCR beta chain was recovered during a study of cytomegalovirus exposure and HLA in healthy donors. Study-wide results and limits: Segments of the TCR beta V type were, in most cases, productive about 90% or about 30% of the time in an earlier analysis. Further analysis, carried out later, found HLA-associated TCR beta chains more clonally expanded than equally common other chains. Later genetic work tied a missense DCLRE1C variant to beta-chain V and J trimming.

Both 60 Vbeta primers and 13 Jbeta primers went into the PCR. Some clones are missing from TCRdb's copy, which holds only in-frame ones; the method was immunoSEQ multiplex PCR. The repertoire holds approximately 170,000 clones, with about four fifths as singletons. On this clone: What it binds is not known.

The specimen sequenced was PBMCs. The TCR was taken from a man aged 50-59 years in good health and CMV-seropositive.

CDR3 sequence: CASRFAGRETQYF. The CDR3 nucleotides read TGTGCCAGCAGATTCGCGGGACGCGAGACCCAGTACTTC. The V call is TRBV6-5, the J call TRBJ2-5; TRBD2 might be the D (6 bases). Germline CDR1 MNHEY, CDR2 SVGAGI. The CDR3 is 13 amino acids. Trimming cost V 6 bases and J 5 bases, with 13 bases left between them.